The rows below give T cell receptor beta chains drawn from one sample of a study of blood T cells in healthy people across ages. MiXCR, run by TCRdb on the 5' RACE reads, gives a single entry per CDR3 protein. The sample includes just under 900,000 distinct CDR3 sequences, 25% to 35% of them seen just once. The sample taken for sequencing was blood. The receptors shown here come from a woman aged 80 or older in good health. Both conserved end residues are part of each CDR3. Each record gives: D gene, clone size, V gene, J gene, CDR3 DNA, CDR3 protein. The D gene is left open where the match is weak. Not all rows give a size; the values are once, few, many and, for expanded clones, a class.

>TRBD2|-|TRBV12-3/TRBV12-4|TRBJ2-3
TGTGCCAGCAGCTCCCCCACGGGGGGAGCAGATACGCAGTATTTT
CASSSPTGGADTQYF
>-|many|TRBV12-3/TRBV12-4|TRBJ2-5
TGTGCCAGCAGTCCCCGGGCTACTCGAGAGACCCAGTACTTC
CASSPRATRETQYF
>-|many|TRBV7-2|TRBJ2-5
TGTGCCAGCAGCTTAGTAGGGATGGTAGGAGAGACCCAGTACTTC
CASSLVGMVGETQYF
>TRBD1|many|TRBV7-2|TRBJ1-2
TGTGCCAGCAGTTCAGGGGGGCACGGAGGCTACACCTTC
CASSSGGHGGYTF
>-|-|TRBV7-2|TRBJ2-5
TGTGCCAGCAGCTTATGGATCGAGACCCAGTACTTC
CASSLWIETQYF
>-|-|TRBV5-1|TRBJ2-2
TGCGCCAGCAGGGACGTACCGAACACCGGGGAGCTGTTTTTT
CASRDVPNTGELFF
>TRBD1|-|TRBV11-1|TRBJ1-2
TGTGCCAGCAGCCTCCGGACAGGCGCTGACTATGGCTACACCTTC
CASSLRTGADYGYTF
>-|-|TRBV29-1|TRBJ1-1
TGCAGCGCCCAGGGGCCCTCCTCCCTGAACACTGAAGCTTTCTTT
CSAQGPSSLNTEAFF
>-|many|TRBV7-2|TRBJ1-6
TGTGCCAGCAGCTCGACACCAGGGACACAGAATTCACCCCTCCACTTT
CASSSTPGTQNSPLHF
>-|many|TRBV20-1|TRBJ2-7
TGCAGTGCTAGAGGGACTCAAAAGGACGAGCAGTACTTC
CSARGTQKDEQYF